The rows below give T cell receptor beta chains drawn from one sample of a study of CD8+CD57+ T cells in acquired aplastic anemia. Each CDR3 protein gets one entry after TCRdb re-called the reads with MiXCR. The table lists about 130,000 distinct CDR3 sequences, roughly 50% of them singletons, with 2% to 3% in the top ten. The source material was sorted CD4+, CD8+, or CD8+CD57+ T cells (not recorded which) from PBMCs. The receptors come from a human donor in good health, serving as a control. Both conserved end residues are part of each CDR3. Each record gives: J gene, CDR3 length, V gene, CDR3 protein.

j_gene: TRBJ2-1
len: 16
v_gene: TRBV6-5
CDR3aa: CASSYTGGGASNEQFF

j_gene: TRBJ1-6
len: 15
v_gene: TRBV6-5
CDR3aa: CASSWDVIRNSPLHF

j_gene: TRBJ1-1
len: 15
v_gene: TRBV12-3/TRBV12-4
CDR3aa: CASSPDRGRDTEAFF

j_gene: TRBJ2-2
len: 14
v_gene: TRBV7-2
CDR3aa: CASRPPYNTGELFF

j_gene: TRBJ2-7
len: 14
v_gene: TRBV6-2/TRBV6-3
CDR3aa: CASSMTGTAGEQYF

j_gene: TRBJ2-3
len: 16
v_gene: TRBV9
CDR3aa: CASSVYSGVLVDTQYF

j_gene: TRBJ2-2
len: 10
v_gene: TRBV10-3
CDR3aa: CAIRDGELFF

j_gene: TRBJ2-7
len: 14
v_gene: TRBV29-1
CDR3aa: CSVGLDPSGTEQYF

j_gene: TRBJ2-5
len: 13
v_gene: TRBV10-3
CDR3aa: CAIATGMEETQYF

j_gene: TRBJ2-2
len: 14
v_gene: TRBV18
CDR3aa: CASSPRTTTGELFF

j_gene: TRBJ1-1
len: 13
v_gene: TRBV7-2
CDR3aa: CASSQSGPTEAFF

j_gene: TRBJ2-7
len: 13
v_gene: TRBV29-1
CDR3aa: CSVEDREDYEQYF

j_gene: TRBJ2-3
len: 13
v_gene: TRBV19
CDR3aa: CASSPVVTDTQYF

j_gene: TRBJ2-1
len: 15
v_gene: TRBV7-2
CDR3aa: CASSLLGGVYPEQFF

j_gene: TRBJ2-3
len: 12
v_gene: TRBV29-1
CDR3aa: CSAQTSTDTQYF

j_gene: TRBJ1-2
len: 14
v_gene: TRBV15
CDR3aa: CATSGDRENYGYTF

j_gene: TRBJ2-3
len: 15
v_gene: TRBV20-1
CDR3aa: CSASQGQGNTDTQYF